The clone carrying this TCR beta chain has a handful of counts. Its antigen is undetermined. These data belong to a study of T-cell memory formation after mild COVID-19. Study-level points and caveats: Pre-infection memory harbored some responding clones, suggesting cross-reactive memory joined. A second wave expanding day 15 to 37 was CD4+-biased; contracting clones were balanced.

There are 15 residues in the CDR3. The V gene's germline CDR1 is SGDLS and CDR2 YYNGEE. V gave up 0 bases and J gave up 6 bases; unmatched junction bases: 8. MiXCR was run by TCRdb on the 5' RACE reads, yielding one entry per CDR3 protein. Altogether more than 45,000 distinct CDR3 sequences are present, roughly 9% being singletons, with the ten largest covering about 11%. This TCR was recovered from an adult woman who had mild COVID-19 (a few samples of this study predate the infection). Cell type and time point are not known. The specimen sequenced was PBMCs or a T cell subset sorted from them (not recorded which). The rearrangement joins TRBV9 to TRBJ1-2; 7 bases match TRBD1. This chain's CDR3 is CASSVAPGGRDGYTF. DNA for the CDR3: TGTGCCAGCAGCGTAGCTCCAGGGGGGAGAGATGGCTACACCTTC.